These 10 T cell receptor beta chains came from one sample sequenced in a study of cytomegalovirus exposure and HLA in healthy donors. 60 Vbeta and 13 Jbeta primers were used in PCR. TCRdb's table, derived via immunoSEQ multiplex PCR, lists solely in-frame clones and lacks some. In the table there are 180,000 or so clones, 8.5% to 10% of which are singletons. The sample taken for sequencing was PBMCs. The receptor source for this set is a woman aged 30 to 39 in good health and CMV-seropositive.

In this sample, this clone turned up a few times. The chain recombines TRBV9 with TRBJ2-3; D may be TRBD1 (5 bases). Trimming took 6 bases from V and 4 from J, leaving 12 bases between them. CDR3 length: 13 amino acids. Germline CDR1 and CDR2: SGDLS and YYNGEE. The CDR3 bases are TGTGCCAGCACCAGGGCAGAAGCAGATACGCAGTATTTT. This codes for CASTRAEADTQYF.

CDR3 residues: CASSYIAGGYYEQYF. The CDR3 DNA sequence: TGTGCCAGCAGTTACATAGCGGGAGGATACTACGAGCAGTACTTC. This chain links TRBV6-5 with TRBJ2-7; 10 positions agree with TRBD2. The trim removed 2 bases at V and 3 bases at J, leaving 4 bases unmatched. CDR3 length: 15 amino acids. The germline V gene has CDR1 MNHEY and CDR2 SVGAGI.

V is TRBV5-6 and J is TRBJ2-3; D possibly corresponds to TRBD2 (5 bases). This CDR3 comprises 15 residues. The germline gives CDR1 SGHDT, CDR2 YYEEEE. Trimming cost V 4 bases and J 5 bases, with 17 bases left between them. The CDR3 DNA reads as TGTGCCAGCAGCCCAGACTACCGTCGGGAAGATACGCAGTATTTT. This gives the protein CASSPDYRREDTQYF.

There are a few counts of this clone. V usage is TRBV29-1 and J usage is TRBJ1-4, with 8 bases aligning to TRBD1. Looked up from germline, CDR1 is SQVTM and CDR2 is ANQGSEA. V was pared by 5 bases and J by 8 bases, with 7 bases of the junction left unmatched. The CDR3 spans 13 residues. Here the CDR3 DNA reads TGCAGCGTTAAGACAGGGGTGGAAGAAAAACTGTTTTTT. Protein sequence: CSVKTGVEEKLFF.

In its sample, this clone was seen a few times. The chain couples TRBV10-3 to TRBJ2-3, with TRBD2 matching 7 bases. J was trimmed by 4 bases and V by 8 bases; bases with no gene match: 3. CDR3 size: 12 residues. Per the germline V gene, CDR1 is ENHRY and CDR2 is SYGVKD. Here the CDR3 DNA reads TGTGCCATCGGCGGACTAGCAGATACGCAGTATTTT. Translating gives CAIGGLADTQYF.

The chain has TRBV5-1 and TRBJ2-3; 14 bases line up with TRBD2. Germline V gene lookup returns CDR1 SGHRS and CDR2 YFSETQ. V lost 5 bases to trimming and J lost 0 bases; unmatched junction nucleotides: 8. The CDR3 runs to 18 residues. CDR3: CASSSAGLAGGSTDTQYF. The CDR3 bases are TGCGCCAGCAGTTCGGCCGGACTAGCGGGAGGTAGCACAGATACGCAGTATTTT. Full variable domain (remainder filled in from reference TRBV5-1 and TRBJ2-3): KAGVTQTPRYLIKTRGQQVTLSCSPISGHRSVSWYQQTPGQGLQFLFEYFSETQRNKGNFPGRFSGRQFSNSRSEMNVSTLELGDSALYLCASSSAGLAGGSTDTQYFGPGTRLTVL.

This clone was recorded once. The rearrangement uses TRBV5-1 and TRBJ1-1; possibly TRBD1 for D (6 bases). The CDR3 is 13 residues long. Between the trimmed V and J ends, which lost 2 bases and 5 bases, there was a span of 10 bases. Germline CDR1 SGHRS, CDR2 YFSETQ. Here the CDR3 reads CASSFTGSTEAFF. In nucleotides, the CDR3 is TGCGCCAGCAGCTTTACAGGGTCTACTGAAGCTTTCTTT.

The J gene is TRBJ2-7, the V gene TRBV6-1; 7 nucleotides agree with TRBD1. The CDR3 runs to 12 residues. Germline V gives CDR1 MNHNS, CDR2 SASEGT. V was pared by 8 bases and J by 4 bases, with 5 bases of the junction left unmatched. The CDR3 DNA sequence: TGTGCCAGCGTGAGGGGACAGTACGAGCAGTACTTC. Translating it yields CASVRGQYEQYF.

The gene calls are TRBV27 and TRBJ1-2; weak D call: TRBD1 (5 bases). The CDR3 is 15 amino acids. The V end lost 4 bases, the J end lost 4 bases, and 16 bases lay between the germline ends. Germline V gene sequence: CDR1 MNHEY, CDR2 SMNVEV (reference sequence). The CDR3 region is CASSSGPLLLYGYTF. The DNA of the CDR3 is TGTGCCAGCAGTTCAGGGCCGCTTCTACTCTATGGCTACACCTTC.

This clone appeared a few times. This chain links TRBV6-1 with TRBJ2-1, with D perhaps TRBD2 (5 bases). This CDR3 region has 13 residues. Germline V lookup: CDR1 MNHNS, CDR2 SASEGT. V was shortened by 0 bases and J by 12 bases, with 12 bases between the two germline ends. CDR3 sequence: CASSEARGVGQFF. In DNA form, the CDR3 reads TGTGCCAGCAGTGAAGCTCGGGGAGTCGGGCAGTTCTTC.